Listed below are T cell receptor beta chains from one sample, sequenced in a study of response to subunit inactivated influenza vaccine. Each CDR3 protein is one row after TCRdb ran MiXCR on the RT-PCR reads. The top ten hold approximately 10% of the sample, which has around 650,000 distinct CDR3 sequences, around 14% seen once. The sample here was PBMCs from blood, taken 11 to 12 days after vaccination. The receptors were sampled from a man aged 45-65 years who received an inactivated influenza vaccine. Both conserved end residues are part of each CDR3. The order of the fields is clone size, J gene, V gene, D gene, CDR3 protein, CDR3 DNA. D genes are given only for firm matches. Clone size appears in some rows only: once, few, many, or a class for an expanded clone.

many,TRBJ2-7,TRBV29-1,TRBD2,CSGLTSGRASEQYF,TGCAGCGGTCTAACTAGCGGGAGGGCCTCCGAGCAGTACTTC
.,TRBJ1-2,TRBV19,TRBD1,CASSISAGTGVYGYTF,TGTGCCAGTAGTATATCGGCCGGGACAGGGGTGTATGGCTACACCTTC
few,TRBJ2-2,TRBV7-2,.,CASSLFDSNTGELFF,TGTGCCAGCAGCTTGTTCGACAGTAACACCGGGGAGCTGTTTTTT
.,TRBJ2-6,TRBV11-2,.,CASSLGVGSAPGANVLTF,TGTGCCAGCAGCTTAGGGGTAGGGAGTGCCCCTGGGGCCAACGTCCTGACTTTC
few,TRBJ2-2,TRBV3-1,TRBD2,CASSRGGSRTGELFF,TGTGCCAGCAGCCGAGGCGGGAGCCGCACCGGGGAGCTGTTTTTT
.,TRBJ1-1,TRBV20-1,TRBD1,CSVLDRARREAFF,TGCAGTGTTCTGGACAGGGCCCGAAGAGAAGCTTTCTTT
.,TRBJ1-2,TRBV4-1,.,CASSPTTRQDYGYTF,TGCGCCAGCAGCCCGACGACCCGACAGGACTATGGCTACACCTTC
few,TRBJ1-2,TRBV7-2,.,CASSLLGRTGGYTF,TGTGCCAGCAGCCTACTCGGACGGACCGGAGGCTACACCTTC
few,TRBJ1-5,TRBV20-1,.,CSARDGQGMVQPQHF,TGCAGTGCTAGAGATGGTCAGGGGATGGTTCAGCCCCAGCATTTT
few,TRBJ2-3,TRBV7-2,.,CASSRDTRGWDTQYF,TGTGCCAGCAGCCGGGACACCAGAGGATGGGATACGCAGTATTTT
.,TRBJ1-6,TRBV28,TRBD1,CASSSTPGQALPALHF,TGTGCCAGCAGTTCCACCCCGGGACAGGCGCTACCAGCCCTCCACTTT
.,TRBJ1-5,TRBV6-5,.,CASSYYRGTQPQHF,TGTGCCAGCAGTTACTATAGGGGGACTCAGCCCCAGCATTTT